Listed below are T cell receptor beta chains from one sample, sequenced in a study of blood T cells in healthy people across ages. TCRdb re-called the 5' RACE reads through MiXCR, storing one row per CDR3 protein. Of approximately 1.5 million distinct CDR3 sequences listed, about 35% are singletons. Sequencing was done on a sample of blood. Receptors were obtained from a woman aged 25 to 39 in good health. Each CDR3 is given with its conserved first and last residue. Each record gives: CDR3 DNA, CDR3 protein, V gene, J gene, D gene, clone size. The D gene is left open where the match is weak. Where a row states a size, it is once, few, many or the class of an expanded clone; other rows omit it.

TGTGCCAGCAGCTTCCGCTACGGGACACCGAACACCGGGGAGCTGTTTTTT	CASSFRYGTPNTGELFF	TRBV5-6	TRBJ2-2	-	few
TGCAGTGCTGGAAAGGACGAGCAGTACTTC	CSAGKDEQYF	TRBV20-1	TRBJ2-7	-	few
TGTGCCAGCACGTCAGGCACTGAAGCTTTCTTT	CASTSGTEAFF	TRBV6-6	TRBJ1-1	-	-
TGCAGCGTTGGGGGACAGAGGAGCGAGCAGTACTTC	CSVGGQRSEQYF	TRBV29-1	TRBJ2-7	TRBD1	-
TGTGCCAGCAGCTCGGACACTGGAAACACCATATATTTT	CASSSDTGNTIYF	TRBV7-6	TRBJ1-3	-	-
TGTGCCAGCAGCTGGTACCTGGGGGAAGAGACCCAGTACTTC	CASSWYLGEETQYF	TRBV7-2	TRBJ2-5	-	few
TGTGCCAGCAGCTCCCGACAGGGCCTTTGGGGGATGGAGTTCTTC	CASSSRQGLWGMEFF	TRBV7-8	TRBJ2-1	TRBD1	-
TGCGCCAGCACCCCCAGGACTAGTCTAGAGACCCAGTACTTC	CASTPRTSLETQYF	TRBV5-1	TRBJ2-5	TRBD2	-
TGCAGTGCGGGCGTGGACACAGGTCACTACGAGCAGTACTTC	CSAGVDTGHYEQYF	TRBV20-1	TRBJ2-7	-	-
TGTGCCACCCTGCGGGGGGGGCGGTATGGCTACACCTTC	CATLRGGRYGYTF	TRBV6-6	TRBJ1-2	-	few
TGTGCCAGCAGTTTATCCGACAGGTTCGGCACTGAAGCTTTCTTT	CASSLSDRFGTEAFF	TRBV28	TRBJ1-1	-	few
TGCAGTGCCTGGCAGAAAGAGACCCAGTACTTC	CSAWQKETQYF	TRBV20-1	TRBJ2-5	-	few
TGTGCCAGCACCCAAGAGAGGGGAAAAGGTACGCAGTATTTT	CASTQERGKGTQYF	TRBV6-1	TRBJ2-3	-	-
TGTGCCAGTGGGGGGGGGCCCACAGATACGCAGTATTTT	CASGGGPTDTQYF	TRBV9	TRBJ2-3	-	-
TGCAGCGTTGCGAACGGGGCGGGAGCCTCCTTGAACGAGCAGTACTTC	CSVANGAGASLNEQYF	TRBV29-1	TRBJ2-7	TRBD2	few
TGTGCCAGCATGACTAGCGAGAGAGGCACAGATACGCAGTATTTT	CASMTSERGTDTQYF	TRBV7-2	TRBJ2-3	TRBD2	-
TGTGCCAGCAGTCCCGGGACACTTAGCAATCAGCCCCAGCATTTT	CASSPGTLSNQPQHF	TRBV6-5	TRBJ1-5	-	few
TGTGCCAGCAGCCTGGACTCGGTCGCGACGCAGTACTTC	CASSLDSVATQYF	TRBV7-6	TRBJ2-7	-	-
TGCAGTGCTATAGTCCCAGGGGCTCACAATCAGCCCCAGCATTTT	CSAIVPGAHNQPQHF	TRBV20-1	TRBJ1-5	-	many
TGCAGTGCTCTCACTAGCGGGGATTTCTACGAGCAGTACTTC	CSALTSGDFYEQYF	TRBV20-1	TRBJ2-7	TRBD2	-
TGCAGTGCTAAACTATCTAGCGGGGGAAGCTACGAGCAGTACTTC	CSAKLSSGGSYEQYF	TRBV20-1	TRBJ2-7	TRBD2	few
TGTGCCATCAGTGGGGCAGGGGGCAGCACCGGGGAGCTGTTTTTT	CAISGAGGSTGELFF	TRBV10-3	TRBJ2-2	TRBD1	-
TGTGCCAGCAGCTCGGGACAGGGGGCCGGGTCACCCCTCCACTTT	CASSSGQGAGSPLHF	TRBV7-9	TRBJ1-6	TRBD1	few
TGTGCCAGCAGTTACTACCCAGTGGCAGGGAACACCGGGGAGCTGTTTTTT	CASSYYPVAGNTGELFF	TRBV6-6	TRBJ2-2	-	-
TGTGCCAGCAGTCGGACAGGGGTCGAAGAAAAACTGTTTTTT	CASSRTGVEEKLFF	TRBV7-9	TRBJ1-4	TRBD1	-
TGTGCTGCCCGGGACAACTCTTACTCTGGAAACACCCTATATTTT	CAARDNSYSGNTLYF	TRBV6-5	TRBJ1-3	-	-
TGTGCCGGCAGCACCGGGACAGGGGCGAACTACGAGCAGTACTTC	CAGSTGTGANYEQYF	TRBV6-6	TRBJ2-7	TRBD1	few
TGTGCCAGCATGGGTCGACAGGGCAAAAAATGGGAAGAGACCCAGTACTTC	CASMGRQGKKWEETQYF	TRBV6-4	TRBJ2-5	TRBD1	-
TGTGCCAGCACCCTAGCGGGAGGGCATCCGTTCTTC	CASTLAGGHPFF	TRBV28	TRBJ2-1	TRBD2	few
TGTGCCAGCAGCCTTGACCCACAGTTGGGAGATACGCAGTATTTT	CASSLDPQLGDTQYF	TRBV7-3	TRBJ2-3	-	few
TGTACCAGCGGCGCCGGCTTCACAACTAATGAAAAACTGTTTTTT	CTSGAGFTTNEKLFF	TRBV27	TRBJ1-4	-	-
TGTGCCAGCAGCGCCGGCGGCAGGGGTGTGCGCGGCTACACCTTC	CASSAGGRGVRGYTF	TRBV11-2	TRBJ1-2	-	-
TGTGCCAGCAGTTCCTCTAGGGAGCAGTACTTC	CASSSSREQYF	TRBV6-6	TRBJ2-5	-	-
TGCAGCGTTGCAGAATACAATGAGCAGTTCTTC	CSVAEYNEQFF	TRBV29-1	TRBJ2-1	-	few
TGTGCCAGCAGCTATAGCGCCCCTAGCACAGATACGCAGTATTTT	CASSYSAPSTDTQYF	TRBV5-8	TRBJ2-3	-	few
TGTGCCAGCAGCTTAGACGACAATTTGAACACTGAAGCTTTCTTT	CASSLDDNLNTEAFF	TRBV7-9	TRBJ1-1	-	-
TGTGCCAGCAGTTGGGCGGGAGATAACTATGGCTACACCTTC	CASSWAGDNYGYTF	TRBV27	TRBJ1-2	-	-
TGCGCCAGCAGTGAAGCCTTCGGAACTACCTACAATGAGCAGTTCTTC	CASSEAFGTTYNEQFF	TRBV6-1	TRBJ2-1	-	-
TGTGCCAGCAGCCTTGGACAGATCCTACAAGAGACCCAGTACTTC	CASSLGQILQETQYF	TRBV3-1	TRBJ2-5	-	-
TGTGCCAGCAGTTCTCGGACAGGCACCTATGGCTACACCTTC	CASSSRTGTYGYTF	TRBV28	TRBJ1-2	TRBD1	-
TGTACCAGCAGCTCTCCAGCGGGAGTGGAGACCCAGTACTTC	CTSSSPAGVETQYF	TRBV7-9	TRBJ2-5	TRBD2	-
TGTGCCAGCAGTTACCCTAGCGGGGGATACAATGAGCAGTTCTTC	CASSYPSGGYNEQFF	TRBV6-6	TRBJ2-1	TRBD2	-
TGCAGTGCTAGTAGGGCCAGTCCGGGCGAGACCCAGTACTTC	CSASRASPGETQYF	TRBV20-1	TRBJ2-5	-	few
TGTGCCAGCTGGGACAGGGCCTCTCCCATAAACGAGCAGTACTTC	CASWDRASPINEQYF	TRBV6-1	TRBJ2-7	TRBD1	once
TGTGCCAGCAGCGATGACATCAGGGGCAATTCACCCCTCCACTTT	CASSDDIRGNSPLHF	TRBV9	TRBJ1-6	-	few
TGCGCCAGCAGCTTGGTTAGCGGTACTGAGCAGTTCTTC	CASSLVSGTEQFF	TRBV5-1	TRBJ2-1	-	once
TGCAGTGCTAGAGATCAGGGCCGGGGGTTCAACTATGGCTACACCTTC	CSARDQGRGFNYGYTF	TRBV20-1	TRBJ1-2	-	few
TGTGCCAGCAGCCAAGAGAGACGGGGGGCCCTTTTGAATGAGCAGTTCTTC	CASSQERRGALLNEQFF	TRBV4-2	TRBJ2-1	-	few
TGTGCCAGCAGCCCCCAGCTCCGATCTAGCACAGATACGCAGTATTTT	CASSPQLRSSTDTQYF	TRBV7-8	TRBJ2-3	-	few